These 15 T cell receptor beta chains share one sample of origin, sequenced in a study of cytotoxic CD8 clonotypes in ibrutinib-treated CLL. Profiled with immunoSEQ multiplex PCR; TCRdb holds only in-frame clones, not every one. The repertoire holds around 29,000 clones, with approximately 68% as singletons. Sequenced material: PBMCs, taken after 24 months of ibrutinib treatment. These TCRs come from a human donor with chronic lymphocytic leukemia.

V usage is TRBV19 and J usage is TRBJ1-6; 7 bases align to TRBD1. This CDR3 contains 15 residues. V lost 1 base, J lost 3 bases, and 0 bases stayed unmatched. Per germline, CDR1 LNHDA and CDR2 SQIVND (reference sequence). The chain's CDR3 is CASSIGTGYNSPLHF. The CDR3 bases are TGTGCCAGTAGTATAGGGACAGGCTATAATTCACCCCTCCACTTT.

This chain links TRBV5-6 with TRBJ2-5; weak D call: TRBD1 (5 bases). The germline V gene has CDR1 SGHDT and CDR2 YYEEEE. Trimming removed 1 base at V and 2 bases at J, with 18 bases between. This CDR3 spans 17 amino acids. The CDR3 DNA reads TGTGCCAGCAGCTTGAAGGGGCCCGGGTACCCTCAAGAGACCCAGTACTTC. This gives the protein CASSLKGPGYPQETQYF. The whole variable domain, remainder taken from reference TRBV5-6 and TRBJ2-5, is DAGVTQSPTHLIKTRGQQVTLRCSPKSGHDTVSWYQQALGQGPQFIFQYYEEEERQRGNFPDRFSGHQFPNYSSELNVNALLLGDSALYLCASSLKGPGYPQETQYFGPGTRLLVL.

This clone is judged large (0.1 to 1%). The V gene is TRBV19, the J gene TRBJ2-1, with 11 bases aligning to TRBD1. CDR3 length: 16 residues. Unmatched junction bases numbered 6, after V lost 5 bases and J lost 3 bases. Germline-derived CDR1 and CDR2 are LNHDA and SQIVND (reference sequence). This chain's CDR3 is CASSDAGTGGYNEQFF. In DNA form, the CDR3 reads TGTGCCAGTAGTGACGCCGGGACAGGGGGCTACAATGAGCAGTTCTTC.

The CDR3 region has the DNA TGCGCCAGCAGCCAAGAGTCGGGCACCTACGAGCAGTACTTC. Residues: CASSQESGTYEQYF. This rearrangement joins TRBV4-1 to TRBJ2-7, with D hard to call. Deletions cut 0 bases from V and 2 bases from J, with 8 bases between. CDR3 length: 14 residues. Germline CDR1 reads MGHRA; CDR2 reads YSYEKL.

This clone was detected ten times or more. Here the CDR3 reads CASRLNEGPYEQYF. The CDR3, as DNA: TGTGCCAGTCGGCTTAACGAGGGGCCGTACGAGCAGTACTTC. The V call is TRBV6-1, the J call TRBJ2-7; D could derive from TRBD1 or TRBD2 (5 bases each). The germline gives CDR1 MNHNS, CDR2 SASEGT. V dropped 9 bases and J dropped 4 bases, with 19 bases sitting between them. The CDR3 loop spans 14 amino acids.

The chain links TRBV28 to TRBJ1-4; D is unresolved. CDR1 is MDHEN and CDR2 is SYDVKM in the germline V gene. The V gene lost 8 bases and the J gene lost 5 bases, with 9 bases spanning the gap. The CDR3 spans 12 residues. For the CDR3, the DNA is TGTGCCAGCGGTCTTGGGAATGAAAAACTGTTTTTT. Its translation is CASGLGNEKLFF. The entire variable domain, with the rest obtained from reference TRBV28 and TRBJ1-4, is as follows: DVKVTQSSRYLVKRTGEKVFLECVQDMDHENMFWYRQDPGLGLRLIYFSYDVKMKEKGDIPEGYSVSREKKERFSLILESASTNQTSMYLCASGLGNEKLFFGSGTQLSVL.

The V gene is TRBV7-9, the J gene TRBJ2-1, with 8 nucleotides matching TRBD1. CDR3 size: 15 residues. Trimming cost V 3 bases and J 4 bases; bases outside gene matches: 5. CDR1 and CDR2 from the germline V gene are SEHNR and FQNEAQ (reference sequence). The CDR3: CASSLTGTGYNEQFF. The CDR3 coding sequence is TGTGCCAGCAGCTTGACCGGGACAGGATACAATGAGCAGTTCTTC.

The chain is built from TRBV29-1 and TRBJ1-2; 8 bases fit TRBD1. The CDR3 runs 13 residues. Germline V gives CDR1 SQVTM, CDR2 ANQGSEA. J was trimmed by 5 bases and V by 6 bases; bases with no gene match: 8. This chain's CDR3 is CSVGDRGGYGYTF. The CDR3 DNA is TGCAGCGTGGGTGACAGGGGTGGATATGGCTACACCTTC.

This clone appeared a few times. This chain joins TRBV4-2 and TRBJ1-2; 7 bases are shared with TRBD1. This CDR3 comprises 14 residues. J gave up 6 bases and V 0 bases, and 4 bases lay outside the gene matches. Germline CDR1 reads LGHNA; CDR2 reads YNFKEQ. CDR3 amino acids: CASSQDLQGNGYTF. CDR3 nucleotides: TGTGCCAGCAGCCAAGATCTACAGGGGAATGGCTACACCTTC.

The chain is built from TRBV7-3 and TRBJ1-6; D unclear. The CDR3 sequence is 14 residues long. Trimming stripped 6 bases from V and 5 bases from J, with 11 bases between. The germline V gene encodes CDR1 SGHTA and CDR2 FQGTGA. CDR3 sequence reads: CASSREGNNSPLHF. The CDR3 DNA reads as TGTGCCAGCAGTAGGGAGGGAAATAATTCACCCCTCCACTTT.

V is TRBV28 and J is TRBJ2-6; no clear D. The CDR3 has 15 residues. Trimming cost V 6 bases and J 0 bases, with 9 bases left between them. Germline V CDR1 and CDR2: MDHEN, SYDVKM. The chain's CDR3 is CASSPTRSGANVLTF. The CDR3 DNA reads TGTGCCAGCAGCCCCACCCGCTCTGGGGCCAACGTCCTGACTTTC.

The J gene is TRBJ1-1, the V gene TRBV19; no clear D gene. With 5 bases removed from V and 0 bases from J, the gap between germline ends came to 10 bases. The CDR3 is 14 amino acids. Germline V gene lookup returns CDR1 LNHDA and CDR2 SQIVND (reference sequence). The CDR3 DNA follows: TGTGCCAGTAGTGAAAGAAGACTGAACACTGAAGCTTTCTTT. Protein product: CASSERRLNTEAFF.

The V and J genes are TRBV11-3 and TRBJ2-7; 8 positions agree with TRBD1. Germline CDR1 SGHNT, CDR2 YENEEA. Unmatched junction bases numbered 6, after V lost 5 bases and J lost 0 bases. This CDR3 has 15 residues. The CDR3: CASSTPDRVSYEQYF. CDR3 bases: TGTGCCAGCAGCACCCCGGACAGGGTCTCCTACGAGCAGTACTTC.

The chain recombines TRBV5-1 with TRBJ2-1, with 10 positions matching TRBD2. Germline CDR1 is SGHRS and CDR2 is YFSETQ. V gave up 0 bases and J gave up 7 bases; unmatched junction bases: 4. There are 15 residues in the CDR3. This CDR3 reads CASSLEGLATNEQFF. The CDR3 bases are TGCGCCAGCAGCTTGGAGGGACTAGCGACTAATGAGCAGTTCTTC.

The V gene is TRBV20-1, the J gene TRBJ2-3; possibly TRBD1 or TRBD2 for D (5 bases each). CDR1 is DFQATT, CDR2 SNEGSKA, per germline (reference sequence). The germline V and J ends were trimmed by 6 bases and 8 bases, with 12 bases remaining between them. CDR3 length: 11 amino acids. This CDR3 is CSAPERGTQYF. CDR3 bases: TGCAGTGCCCCCGAGAGGGGTACGCAGTATTTT.